A single sample is the source of the 9 T cell receptor beta chains below, sequenced in a study of blood T cell repertoires in COVID-19 (dated by TCRdb to 2020 to 2022). The library was generated by the immunoSEQ multiplex PCR assay. TCRdb mirrors the immuneACCESS table, restricted to in-frame sequences. Some clones are absent from its copies; in checked studies, under half trace to an unresolved V gene, and the reason for the others is unknown. This sample holds around 130,000 clones; 85% were observed only once. The ten largest clones capture around 4.2% of the sample. The sample comprised peripheral blood. Receptors originate from a man in his sixties with acute or convalescent COVID-19.

This sequence joins TRBV11-2 and TRBJ2-7; D gene ambiguous. Looked up from germline, CDR1 is SGHAT and CDR2 is FQNNGV. The CDR3 totals 12 residues. V shed 4 bases and J shed 5 bases, with 9 bases lying between them. CDR3 region: CASSWALNEQYF. CDR3 DNA: TGTGCCAGCAGCTGGGCGCTCAACGAGCAGTACTTC.

This sequence joins TRBV19 and TRBJ2-1, with D tentatively TRBD2 (7 bases). Trimming took off 9 bases at V and 9 bases at J, with 18 bases between the two ends. Looked up from germline, CDR1 is LNHDA and CDR2 is SQIVND (reference sequence). The CDR3 has 13 residues. The DNA for the CDR3 is TGTGCCAGCTTAGGGGGAGGGAGTCGTGAGCAGTTCTTC. Protein product: CASLGGGSREQFF.

The chain recombines TRBV27 with TRBJ2-5, with 10 bases matching TRBD1. Germline lookup yields CDR1 MNHEY and CDR2 SMNVEV (reference sequence). The V gene end was trimmed by 10 bases and the J gene end by 4 bases; junction bases not matched to a gene: 3. The CDR3 runs to 12 residues. The CDR3 DNA is TGTGCCACCAGGACAGGGGGAGAGACCCAGTACTTC. This encodes CATRTGGETQYF.

The chain is built from TRBV7-2 and TRBJ2-6; D gene ambiguous. In germline, CDR1 is SGHTA, CDR2 FQGNSA. V gave up 4 bases and J gave up 2 bases, with 9 bases separating them. The length of the CDR3 is 15 residues. The CDR3 reads CASSSQSPGANVLTF. DNA of the CDR3: TGTGCCAGCAGCTCCCAGTCGCCTGGGGCCAACGTCCTGACTTTC.

V usage is TRBV10-3 and J usage is TRBJ1-1; maybe TRBD1 (5 bases). The CDR3 has 11 amino acids. The V and J ends lost 6 bases and 10 bases respectively, with 12 bases between them. CDR1 is ENHRY, CDR2 SYGVKD, per germline. The CDR3 loop reads CAIRGDYGAFF. The CDR3 DNA sequence: TGTGCCATCAGGGGGGACTATGGAGCTTTCTTT.

The rearrangement links TRBV4-1 to TRBJ1-5, with D hard to call. Trimming took off 0 bases at V and 7 bases at J, with 10 bases between the two ends. Looked up from germline, CDR1 is MGHRA and CDR2 is YSYEKL. This CDR3 spans 14 amino acids. CDR3 loop: CASSQDSSRQPQHF. CDR3 nucleotide sequence: TGCGCCAGCAGCCAAGACAGTTCTCGACAGCCCCAGCATTTT.

This clone was detected a few times. V and J are TRBV6-1 and TRBJ2-7; D possibly corresponds to TRBD2 (6 bases). Germline V CDR1 and CDR2: MNHNS, SASEGT. Between the trimmed V and J ends, which lost 3 bases and 2 bases, there was a span of 14 bases. The CDR3 spans 15 residues. The CDR3 loop reads CASSEWGGGTYEQYF. The CDR3 DNA reads as TGTGCCAGCAGTGAGTGGGGTGGAGGGACCTACGAGCAGTACTTC.

This chain links TRBV28 with TRBJ2-6; 9 bases are a match to TRBD1. The CDR3 has 18 residues. V gave up 5 bases and J gave up 0 bases; unmatched junction bases: 8. CDR1 and CDR2 from the germline V gene are MDHEN and SYDVKM. The CDR3 sequence is CASSESGQGFSGANVLTF. DNA of the CDR3: TGTGCCAGCAGTGAATCGGGACAGGGCTTCTCTGGGGCCAACGTCCTGACTTTC.

This clone was found once. The chain is built from TRBV7-9 and TRBJ2-1; D gene unclear. The ends were cut back, 5 bases at V and 6 bases at J, with 11 bases in the middle. This CDR3 is built from 13 residues. Per the germline V gene, CDR1 is SEHNR and CDR2 is FQNEAQ (reference sequence). The CDR3 here is CASSLLLINEQFF. The CDR3, as DNA: TGTGCCAGCAGCCTACTACTTATCAATGAGCAGTTCTTC.